Each of the 12 T cell receptor beta chains below was sequenced from the same sample in a study of T cell responses to AZD1222 COVID-19 vaccine. The repertoire was sequenced with immunoSEQ multiplex PCR; TCRdb's copy has only in-frame clones and lacks some. The sample consists of fewer than 200,000 clones, 88% of them appearing once. The specimen was peripheral blood, collected 28 days after the second AZD1222 dose. Source of these receptors: an adult who received the AZD1222 COVID-19 vaccine.

The chain has TRBV7-2 and TRBJ2-7; TRBD2 aligns across 11 bases. Trimming took 5 bases from V and 3 from J; bases not matched to a gene: 6. The germline gives CDR1 SGHTA, CDR2 FQGNSA. The CDR3 sequence is 15 residues long. This chain's CDR3 is CASSHGTSGIYEQYF. CDR3 DNA sequence: TGTGCCAGCAGCCACGGGACTAGCGGAATCTACGAGCAGTACTTC. Based on the CDR3 plus reference TRBV7-2 and TRBJ2-7, the full variable domain is GAGVSQSPSNKVTEKGKDVELRCDPISGHTALYWYRQSLGQGLEFLIYFQGNSAPDKSGLPSDRFSAERTGGSVSTLTIQRTQQEDSAVYLCASSHGTSGIYEQYFGPGTRLTVT.

V and J are TRBV24-1 and TRBJ2-5, with D unresolved. The V gene's germline CDR1 is KGHDR and CDR2 SFDVKD. This CDR3 has 15 amino acids. Trimming left V 3 bases short and J 1 base short, with 11 bases between. CDR3 in DNA: TGTGCCACCAGTGATGCTCGCGGACCCCAAGAGACCCAGTACTTC. Translation gives CATSDARGPQETQYF.

V gene TRBV7-2 combines with J gene TRBJ2-3; the match to TRBD1 covers 8 bases. The CDR3 loop spans 18 amino acids. Germline assignment: CDR1 SGHTA and CDR2 FQGNSA. The ends lost 5 bases at V and 4 bases at J; junction bases unmatched: 17. The CDR3 nucleotides are TGTGCCAGCAGCCTACGCCAGGGGGCGAGGGGCGAGGCAGATACGCAGTATTTT. Protein sequence: CASSLRQGARGEADTQYF.

J is TRBJ2-2 and V is TRBV19, with TRBD1 matching over 7 bases. The J segment lost 6 bases and the V segment lost 5 bases, leaving 12 bases of the junction unmatched. Germline CDR1 is LNHDA and CDR2 is SQIVND (reference sequence). The CDR3 length is 16 residues. The CDR3 region has the DNA TGTGCCAGTAGTCCGGACGGACAGGCCCGCTCCGGGGAGCTGTTTTTT. It is translated as CASSPDGQARSGELFF.

The chain has TRBV21-1 and TRBJ2-7. TRBV21-1 is reported as a pseudogene. This CDR3 has 14 amino acids. The CDR3 here is CASPWGRISYEQYF. In DNA, the CDR3 is TGTGCCAGCCCATGGGGACGGATCTCCTACGAGCAGTACTTC.

V usage is TRBV6-5 and J usage is TRBJ2-5; 9 bases match TRBD2. The CDR3 length is 16 residues. V was pared by 2 bases and J by 2 bases, with 6 bases of the junction left unmatched. The germline V gene encodes CDR1 MNHEY and CDR2 SVGAGI. This CDR3 is CASSYGSSGMQETQYF. In DNA form, the CDR3 reads TGTGCCAGCAGTTACGGGTCTAGCGGGATGCAAGAGACCCAGTACTTC.

This clone has just one count. The chain links TRBV5-1 to TRBJ2-7; D is uncertain. The CDR3 has 12 amino acids. Trimming shortened V by 3 bases and J by 5 bases, and 9 bases separated the two germline ends. Germline-derived CDR1 and CDR2 are SGHRS and YFSETQ. CDR3 loop: CASSSSMHEQYF. As DNA, the CDR3 is TGCGCCAGCAGCTCTTCCATGCACGAGCAGTACTTC.

The table lists this clone with a count of one. V usage is TRBV6-5 and J usage is TRBJ2-2, with D perhaps being TRBD1 or TRBD2 (5 bases each). The germline V and J ends were trimmed by 5 bases and 8 bases, with 18 bases remaining between them. This CDR3 is built from 15 residues. CDR1 and CDR2 (germline): MNHEY, SVGAGI. The CDR3 loop reads CASSPHGTRAGELFF. DNA of the CDR3: TGTGCCAGCAGTCCTCACGGGACCAGGGCAGGGGAGCTGTTTTTT.

This rearrangement joins TRBV28 to TRBJ2-1; 10 bases match TRBD2. This CDR3 spans 18 amino acids. Trimming cost V 6 bases and J 6 bases; bases outside gene matches: 17. Germline loops: CDR1 MDHEN, CDR2 SYDVKM. The CDR3 DNA reads TGTGCCAGCAGACCCCGGGCTAGCGGGAGTTCTATACGCAATGAGCAGTTCTTC. It yields the protein CASRPRASGSSIRNEQFF.

This sequence joins TRBV21-1 and TRBJ2-2; the table's TRBD2 call for D was not verified on the DNA. TRBV21-1 represents a pseudogene. The CDR3 is made up of 15 amino acids. CDR3 amino acids: CASPEGTGLAGELFF. The CDR3 DNA follows: TGTGCCAGCCCCGAAGGTACAGGACTAGCTGGGGAGCTGTTTTTT.

The sample holds one count of this clone. The chain couples TRBV7-3 to TRBJ2-7; no clear D. This CDR3 contains 13 residues. The germline CDR1 and CDR2 sequences are SGHTA and FQGTGA. The germline V and J ends were trimmed by 0 bases and 0 bases, with 3 bases remaining between them. CDR3 in DNA: TGTGCCAGCAGCTTAACGAGCTCCTACGAGCAGTACTTC. Protein product: CASSLTSSYEQYF.

This clone was recorded only once. J is TRBJ2-1 and V is TRBV7-6, with D possibly matching TRBD2 (7 bases). Germline CDR1 reads SGHVS; CDR2 reads FNYEAQ. V gave up 4 bases and J gave up 7 bases, with 17 bases separating them. The length of the CDR3 is 15 residues. In DNA form, the CDR3 reads TGTGCCAGCAGCTCCCTAGCGGAGGGGGGAAATGAGCAGTTCTTC. Translation: CASSSLAEGGNEQFF.